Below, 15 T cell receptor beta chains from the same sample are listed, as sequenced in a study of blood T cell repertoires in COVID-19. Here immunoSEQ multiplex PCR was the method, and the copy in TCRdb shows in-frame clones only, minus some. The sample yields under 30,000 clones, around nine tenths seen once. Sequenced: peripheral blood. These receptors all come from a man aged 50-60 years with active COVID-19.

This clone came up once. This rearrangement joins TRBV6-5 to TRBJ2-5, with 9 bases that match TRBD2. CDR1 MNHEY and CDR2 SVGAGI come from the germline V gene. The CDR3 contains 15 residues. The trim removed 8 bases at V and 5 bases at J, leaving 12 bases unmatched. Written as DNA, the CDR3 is TGTGCCAGCTGGGATCCGAGTGCGGGAGGGGAGACCCAGTACTTC. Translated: CASWDPSAGGETQYF.

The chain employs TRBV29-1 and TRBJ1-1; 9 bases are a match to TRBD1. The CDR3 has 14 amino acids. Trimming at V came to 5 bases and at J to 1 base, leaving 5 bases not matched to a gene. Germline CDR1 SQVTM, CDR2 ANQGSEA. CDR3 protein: CSVLDRGTNTEAFF. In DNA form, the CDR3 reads TGCAGCGTTTTGGACAGGGGCACGAACACTGAAGCTTTCTTT.

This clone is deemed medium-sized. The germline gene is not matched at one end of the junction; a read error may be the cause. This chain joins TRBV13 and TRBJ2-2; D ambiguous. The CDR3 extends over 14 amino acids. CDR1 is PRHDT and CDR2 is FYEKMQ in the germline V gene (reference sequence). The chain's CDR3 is CASSLDTYTGELFF. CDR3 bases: TGTGCCAGCAGTTTAGACACCTACACCGGGGAGCTGTTTTTT.

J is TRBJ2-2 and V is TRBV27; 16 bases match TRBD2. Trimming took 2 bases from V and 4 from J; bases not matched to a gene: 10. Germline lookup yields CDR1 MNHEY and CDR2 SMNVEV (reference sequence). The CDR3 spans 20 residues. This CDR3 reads CASSLQRGLAGGPGTGELFF. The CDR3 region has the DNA TGTGCCAGCAGTTTACAGCGGGGACTAGCGGGGGGGCCGGGCACCGGGGAGCTGTTTTTT.

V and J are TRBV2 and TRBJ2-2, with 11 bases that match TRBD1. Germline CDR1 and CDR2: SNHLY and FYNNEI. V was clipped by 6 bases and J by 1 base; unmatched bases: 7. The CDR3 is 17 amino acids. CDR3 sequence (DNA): TGTGCCAGCAGAGACCCGGGACAGGGGGAGAACACCGGGGAGCTGTTTTTT. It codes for CASRDPGQGENTGELFF.

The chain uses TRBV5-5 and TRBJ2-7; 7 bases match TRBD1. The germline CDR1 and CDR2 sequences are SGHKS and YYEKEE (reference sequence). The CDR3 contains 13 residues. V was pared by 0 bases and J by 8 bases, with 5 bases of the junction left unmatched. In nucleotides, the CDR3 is TGTGCCAGCAGCTTGGGACAGGGATATAAGCAGTACTTC. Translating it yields CASSLGQGYKQYF.

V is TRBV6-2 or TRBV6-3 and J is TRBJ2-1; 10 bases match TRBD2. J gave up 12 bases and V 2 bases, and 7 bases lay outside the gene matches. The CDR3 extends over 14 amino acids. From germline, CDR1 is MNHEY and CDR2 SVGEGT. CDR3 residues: CASSYVASGSGQFF. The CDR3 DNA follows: TGTGCCAGCAGTTACGTGGCTAGCGGGAGTGGGCAGTTCTTC.

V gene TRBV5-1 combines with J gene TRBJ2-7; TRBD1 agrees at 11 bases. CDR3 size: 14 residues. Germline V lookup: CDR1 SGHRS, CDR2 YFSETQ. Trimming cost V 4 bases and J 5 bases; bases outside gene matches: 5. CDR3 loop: CASSPGDRGDEQYF. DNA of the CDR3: TGCGCCAGCAGCCCCGGGGACAGGGGGGACGAGCAGTACTTC.

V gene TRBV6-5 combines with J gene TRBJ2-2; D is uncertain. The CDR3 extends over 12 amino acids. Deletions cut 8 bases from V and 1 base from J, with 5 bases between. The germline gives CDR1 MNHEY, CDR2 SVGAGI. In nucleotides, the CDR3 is TGTGCCAGCGGCAAGAACACCGGGGAGCTGTTTTTT. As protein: CASGKNTGELFF.

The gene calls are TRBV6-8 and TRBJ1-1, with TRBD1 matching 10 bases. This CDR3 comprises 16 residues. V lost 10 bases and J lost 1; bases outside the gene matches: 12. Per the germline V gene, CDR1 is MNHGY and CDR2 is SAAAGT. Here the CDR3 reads CATRESGQGRNTEAFF. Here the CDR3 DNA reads TGTGCCACCAGAGAATCGGGACAGGGGAGGAACACTGAAGCTTTCTTT.

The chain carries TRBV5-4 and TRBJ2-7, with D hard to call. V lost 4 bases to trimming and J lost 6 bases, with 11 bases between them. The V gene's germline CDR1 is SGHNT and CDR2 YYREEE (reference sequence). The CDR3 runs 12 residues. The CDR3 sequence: CASSRILGEQYF. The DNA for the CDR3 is TGTGCCAGCAGCCGTATCCTCGGCGAGCAGTACTTC.

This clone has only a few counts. CDR3 in amino acids: CASSVGGAGVLTGELFF. In DNA form, the CDR3 reads TGTGCCAGCAGCGTAGGTGGGGCGGGAGTTCTCACCGGGGAGCTGTTTTTT. The chain is built from TRBV9 and TRBJ2-2; 7 bases are a match to TRBD2. The CDR3 has 17 residues. Germline lookup yields CDR1 SGDLS and CDR2 YYNGEE. J lost 4 bases, V lost 0 bases, and 9 bases had no gene match.

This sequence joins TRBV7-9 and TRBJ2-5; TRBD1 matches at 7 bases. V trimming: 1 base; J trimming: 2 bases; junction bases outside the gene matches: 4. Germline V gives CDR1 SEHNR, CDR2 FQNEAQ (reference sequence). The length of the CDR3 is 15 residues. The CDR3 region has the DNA TGTGCCAGCAGCTTAGTATGGGGACAGCAAGAGACCCAGTACTTC. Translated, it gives CASSLVWGQQETQYF.

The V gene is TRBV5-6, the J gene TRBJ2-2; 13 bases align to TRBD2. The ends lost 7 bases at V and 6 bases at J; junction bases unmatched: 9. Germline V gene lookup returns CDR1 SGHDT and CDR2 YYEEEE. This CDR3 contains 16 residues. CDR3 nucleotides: TGTGCCAGCGCACTAGCGGGAGGGCGAAGGGCCGGGGAGCTGTTTTTT. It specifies CASALAGGRRAGELFF.

The CDR3 bases are TGTGCCAGCAGCTTAGCGGGAGTCTATGTCATTCAGTACTTC. Translation: CASSLAGVYVIQYF. The genes are TRBV7-8 and TRBJ2-4; TRBD2 might be the D (5 bases). Trimming cost V 0 bases and J 9 bases, with 12 bases left between them. Germline CDR1 and CDR2: SGHVS and FQNEAQ. The CDR3 sequence is 14 residues long.